This T cell receptor (beta chain) came from a study of cytomegalovirus exposure and HLA in healthy donors. Findings of the study overall: Rarity marked most TCR sequences, yet some public TCRs occurred in many donors. A list of around 160 TCR beta chains associated with cytomegalovirus was given.

A remark on this clone: Its specificity is unknown.

The data were produced by immunoSEQ multiplex PCR, yet TCRdb's version contains in-frame clones alone and is incomplete. Among 300,000 or so clones listed, roughly 88% were seen once. An approximately 130-subject validation cohort, separate from the approximately 610-subject first cohort, supplied the donors. This sequence was found in a man younger than 40 in good health and CMV-seronegative. The sequenced sample was PBMCs.

CDR3 sequence: CASRVDSSQETQYF. The CDR3 DNA sequence: TGTGCCAGCAGAGTGGACAGCTCCCAAGAGACCCAGTACTTC. This rearrangement joins TRBV2 to TRBJ2-5; D perhaps matches TRBD1 (6 bases). This CDR3 is built from 14 residues. Germline CDR1 is SNHLY and CDR2 is FYNNEI. With 6 bases removed from V and 1 base from J, the gap between germline ends came to 12 bases.